This TCR beta chain was captured by sequencing in a study of T cell repertoires in cytomegalovirus infection. With regard to this clonotype: Its target is not known.

TCRdb redid the calling of the reads with MiXCR, one entry per CDR3 protein. The sample gives fewer than 850,000 distinct CDR3 sequences, about 28% of which show up once; over 10% is in the top ten. Findings of the study overall: Accumulated public TCR beta family frequency recognized individuals carrying CMV together with the relevant HLA. There were HLA-C-restricted CMV-specific TCR beta clonotypes dominating the ex vivo response.

The sequence was obtained from a human donor in good health (CMV status not recorded). Some clones in this sample may be carry-over from other donors' samples. Sequenced material: cultured CD8+ T cells from PBMCs, taken from culture after CMV antigen stimulation.

The CDR3 protein is CASSVGRGANVLTF. The CDR3, as DNA: TGTGCCAGCAGCGTAGGGAGAGGGGCCAACGTCCTGACTTTC. The J gene is TRBJ2-6, the V gene TRBV5-5; D is possibly TRBD2 (5 bases). CDR3 length: 14 amino acids. Germline assignment: CDR1 SGHKS and CDR2 YYEKEE (reference sequence). V lost 4 bases, J lost 4 bases, and 9 bases lay in between.